A single sample is the source of the 8 T cell receptor beta chains below, sequenced in a study of identical twins. TCRdb itself ran the 5' RACE reads through MiXCR, one entry per CDR3 protein. Here the sample spans about 240,000 distinct CDR3 sequences, approximately 7.8% being singletons. These records were also assigned to another study, of yellow fever vaccine responses in identical twins.

The sequenced material came from CD8+ T cells sorted from blood. The receptor set was obtained from a woman under 30 in good health.

This clonotype has only a few counts. The chain couples TRBV3-1 to TRBJ2-5; D is possibly TRBD1 (5 bases). The CDR3 contains 15 residues. V gave up 0 bases and J gave up 1 base, with 9 bases separating them. Germline CDR1 and CDR2: LGHDT and YNNKEL (reference sequence). The CDR3 DNA reads TGTGCCAGCAGCCAAGATGGGGCAGGCCAAGAGACCCAGTACTTC. As protein: CASSQDGAGQETQYF.

Many counts were recorded for this clonotype. The genes are TRBV12-3 or TRBV12-4 and TRBJ2-6; TRBD1 might be the D (5 bases). Trimming took off 10 bases at V and 1 base at J, with 8 bases between the two ends. The CDR3 has 13 residues. CDR3 sequence reads: CAIRVSGANVLTF. The CDR3 region has the DNA TGTGCCATCAGGGTGTCTGGGGCCAACGTCCTGACTTTC.

This chain connects TRBV20-1 to TRBJ2-3, with D possibly TRBD2 on 6 matching bases. Trimming shortened V by 3 bases and J by 3 bases, and 16 bases separated the two germline ends. Germline V gene data show CDR1 as DFQATT and CDR2 as SNEGSKA (reference sequence). The CDR3 spans 15 residues. The CDR3 reads CSARGLEFETDTQYF. The CDR3 nucleotides are TGCAGTGCTAGGGGACTGGAGTTCGAAACAGATACGCAGTATTTT.

This clonotype was seen repeatedly, ten times or more. V gene TRBV11-2 combines with J gene TRBJ1-4; D gene ambiguous. V lost 1 base and J 1 base, leaving 10 bases between the germline ends. The CDR3 has 16 amino acids. Germline V gives CDR1 SGHAT, CDR2 FQNNGV. The CDR3 nucleotides are TGTGCCAGCAGCTTAGGGGTCTCTCGAACTAATGAAAAACTGTTTTTT. Translated: CASSLGVSRTNEKLFF.

This clonotype occurred a few times. CDR3 sequence: CASSHIAGAYNEQFF. Written as DNA, the CDR3 is TGTGCCAGCAGCCATATAGCGGGGGCCTACAATGAGCAGTTCTTC. The rearrangement uses TRBV13 and TRBJ2-1; 9 bases agree with TRBD2. The V gene's germline CDR1 is PRHDT and CDR2 FYEKMQ (reference sequence). Trimming removed 5 bases from V and 2 bases from J; junction bases left unmatched: 4. CDR3 size: 15 residues.

Written as DNA, the CDR3 is TGTGCCAGCCCGGACAACTATGGCTACACCTTC. Translated, it gives CASPDNYGYTF. This sequence joins TRBV2 and TRBJ1-2; D gene uncertain. Germline lookup yields CDR1 SNHLY and CDR2 FYNNEI. Trimming pared 8 bases from V and 2 bases from J, leaving 6 bases between. The CDR3 has 11 amino acids.

At least ten counts were recorded for this clonotype. The V gene is TRBV4-1, the J gene TRBJ2-7; D is unclear. CDR1 MGHRA and CDR2 YSYEKL come from the germline V gene. This CDR3 contains 16 residues. The V gene lost 1 base and the J gene lost 2 bases, with 15 bases spanning the gap. The CDR3 is CASSQAETNIAYEQYF. The CDR3 bases are TGCGCCAGCAGCCAAGCCGAGACGAACATCGCCTACGAGCAGTACTTC.

The gene calls are TRBV24-1 and TRBJ2-5; either TRBD1 or TRBD2 may supply D (5 bases each). Between the trimmed V and J ends, which lost 5 bases and 3 bases, there was a span of 6 bases. CDR1 and CDR2 from the germline V gene are KGHDR and SFDVKD. The CDR3 is 12 amino acids. The CDR3 protein is CATSGDEETQYF. In DNA, the CDR3 is TGTGCCACCAGTGGGGACGAAGAGACCCAGTACTTC.